This T cell receptor (beta chain) was documented in a study of beta chain features in type 1 diabetes (dated by TCRdb to the late 2010s). With respect to the entire study: Mean age, gender distribution, total cell number and subset yield did not differ between patients and healthy donors. In the study, TCRB repertoires of sorted circulating CD4+ T cell subsets from recently diagnosed type 1 diabetes patients were compared with those of matched healthy donors. Regulatory and stem cell-like memory subsets were isolated from only 8 patients and roughly eight healthy donors, whereas naive and central memory subsets came from all 30 or so donors. A total of around 110,000,000 sorted cells were examined across all samples, and RNA yield correlated strongly with the number of cells per subset.

General conclusions and limits of the study: Shorter templates might have been favored by PCR, but patient and control samples were amplified and corrected together, so both groups would have been affected equally by any skew. Because cDNA rather than genomic DNA was sequenced, highly expressing activated cells could have been over-represented, although no difference in activation and CD3 levels was found between groups. In all four CD4+ subsets, TCRB CDR3 length was moderately but significantly shorter in type 1 diabetes patients. At VDJ recombination sites, patients with type 1 diabetes made fewer insertions and deleted more nucleotides, a pattern implying thymic rearrangement abnormalities. Only small numbers of individuals were included in the HLA sub-analyses, which left unresolved whether HLA type had any influence on TCRB rearrangement. Naive, central memory and regulatory TCRB repertoires appeared to be more similar among patients than among healthy donors.

The CDR3 covers 13 residues, taking in both the cysteine and the phenylalanine. The read is trimmed to its CDR3 DNA, 39 bases read in frame from base 1. CDR1 and CDR2 were assigned from the germline V gene (reference sequence) as LNHDA and SQIVND. V trim: 5 bases; J trim: 8 bases; unmatched bases: 1. As for this clone: Its binding antigen is unknown. Base qualities are not recorded, but no much larger clone differs from it by a single base.

From each donor, a single peripheral blood sample of approximately 120 mL on average was drawn into heparinised tubes. Using a panel that included CD45RO, CCR7, CD25, CD127, CD95 and CD27, naive, central memory, regulatory and stem cell-like memory CD4+ T cells were sorted on a BD FACSAria II. All sorted populations exceeded 95% purity. PBMCs were isolated immediately by Lymphoprep density gradient centrifugation and stained directly without culture. So that batch effects would be minimized, each experiment stained and sorted samples in pairs, pairing one healthy donor with one patient. The High Capacity cDNA Reverse Transcription Kit was used to reverse transcribe all of the isolated RNA, meaning that expressed TCRB transcripts were what got sequenced. Naive, central memory and regulatory T cell samples underwent deep immunoSEQ sequencing, averaging about 3.5 million total reads per sample. Sorted cells were lysed in RLT buffer and RNA was extracted with DNase-treated RNeasy Micro or Mini kits, depending on cell number. Each cell subset was processed on its own to prevent cross-contamination, while patient and healthy donor samples were processed together. The immunoSEQ multiplex PCR was used to amplify TCRB sequences from cDNA, generating 87-bp fragments that spanned the CDR3 region. The amplicons were sequenced using the Illumina HiSeq platform. From the authors' description of their analysis: PCR bias was computationally corrected using synthetic template baselines, reads within Hamming distance 2 were collapsed, and singletons that could not be merged were discarded. Reads were aligned against IMGT to assign V, D and J genes, CDR3 length and insertions or deletions at six rearrangement sites. Within each subset, clonotype counts were normalized to sorted cell number, after which true diversity and Gini coefficients were computed with the tcR R package. Repertoire sharing was quantified using the overlap coefficient calculated on TCRB nucleotide sequences. The source is immuneACCESS, and TCRdb retained only in-frame sequences with V and J called. Part of the clones is not carried over; for the studies checked, unresolved V genes explain less than half of this, and the remainder is unexplained. The V and J calls and clone size were taken over from that table, and D and trimming were inferred from the DNA. The sample has roughly 50,000 clones on record, less than 55% of them singletons. The ten largest clones take up roughly 1.4% of the sample.

This chain joins TRBV19 to TRBJ2-1, and TRBD2 matches 12 of the central bases. Material: Tregs from blood. Reading the label with the study, this specimen's cell subset or site is: regulatory CD4+ T cells. This receptor was obtained from a man aged 25-45 years with type 1 diabetes. The sequenced DNA is TGTGCCAGTAGTCCTAGCGGGAGGGATGAGCAGTTCTTC. The resulting protein is CASSPSGRDEQFF.